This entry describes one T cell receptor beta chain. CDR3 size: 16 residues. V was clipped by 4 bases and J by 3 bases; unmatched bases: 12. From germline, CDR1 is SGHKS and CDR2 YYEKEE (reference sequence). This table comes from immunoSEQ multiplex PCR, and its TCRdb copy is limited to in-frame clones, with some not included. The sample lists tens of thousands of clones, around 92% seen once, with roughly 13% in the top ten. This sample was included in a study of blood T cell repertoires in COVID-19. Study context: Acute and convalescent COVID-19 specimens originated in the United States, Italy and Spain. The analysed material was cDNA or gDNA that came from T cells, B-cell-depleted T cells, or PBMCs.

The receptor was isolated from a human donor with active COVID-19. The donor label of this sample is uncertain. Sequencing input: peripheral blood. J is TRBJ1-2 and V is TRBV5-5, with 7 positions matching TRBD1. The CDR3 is CASSARTGRLDYGYTF. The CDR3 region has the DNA TGTGCCAGCAGCGCCCGGACAGGACGACTGGACTATGGCTACACCTTC.